The 20 T cell receptor beta chains below all came from one sample that was sequenced in a study of T cells after yellow fever vaccination (dated 2019 in TCRdb). Sample treatment or condition, as interpreted from the label and publication: live attenuated yellow fever vaccine strain. Library generation was performed with 5' RACE. Sequencing instrument: Illumina NovaSeq 6000. Starting from the raw public reads, TCRdb applied fastp trimming at Q25, assembled clones with MiXCR and retained in-frame beta chains. Entries that share a CDR3 protein sequence are merged under the most common genes and DNA. This sample lists about 350,000 distinct CDR3 sequences; roughly 4.3% were detected once. Under 30% of the sample lies in the top ten. The sample in question was PBMCs, obtained 5 days after the yellow fever booster vaccination. The source of these receptors is a man aged 18 to 30 who received the YFV17D yellow fever vaccine.

The genes are TRBV6-5 and TRBJ1-1; unclear D gene. This CDR3 comprises 13 residues. CDR1 and CDR2 (germline): MNHEY, SVGAGI. V lost 2 bases and J 4 bases, leaving 8 bases between the germline ends. The CDR3 sequence: CASSYGEFTEAFF. The CDR3 DNA sequence: TGTGCCAGCAGTTACGGGGAGTTCACTGAAGCTTTCTTT.

This clonotype was observed a few times. CDR3 coding DNA: TGCGCCAGCAAGGTAGGGCGGGAGCATACGCAGTATTTT. This sequence encodes CASKVGREHTQYF. The gene calls are TRBV5-1 and TRBJ2-3, with 7 bases lining up with TRBD2. Germline loops: CDR1 SGHRS, CDR2 YFSETQ. Germline trimming cut 6 bases from V and 7 bases from J; bases unmatched to any gene: 8. The CDR3 is 13 residues long.

This clonotype has a handful of counts. The chain uses TRBV6-5 and TRBJ1-1; TRBD1 matches at 8 bases. The CDR3 extends over 13 amino acids. The germline CDR1 and CDR2 sequences are MNHEY and SVGAGI. Unmatched junction bases numbered 6, after V lost 4 bases and J lost 8 bases. CDR3 sequence (DNA): TGTGCCAGCAGTTTAGGTTGGACAGGGGAAGCTTTCTTT. This sequence encodes CASSLGWTGEAFF.

This clonotype has more than one count but fewer than ten. The gene calls are TRBV27 and TRBJ2-7; a weak D match, TRBD1 (6 bases). Germline V gene sequence: CDR1 MNHEY, CDR2 SMNVEV (reference sequence). Trimming removed 5 bases at V and 4 bases at J, with 18 bases between. CDR3 length: 15 amino acids. CDR3 amino acids: CASSTTTGVLYEQYF. DNA for the CDR3: TGTGCCAGCAGTACGACGACAGGTGTGTTGTACGAGCAGTACTTC.

The sample holds a few counts of this clonotype. This chain's CDR3 is CASSKTGENTEAFF. The CDR3, as DNA: TGTGCCAGCAGTAAGACAGGCGAGAACACTGAAGCTTTCTTT. The gene calls are TRBV25-1 and TRBJ1-1, with D perhaps matching TRBD1 (6 bases). The CDR3 covers 14 residues. The germline gives CDR1 MGHDK, CDR2 SYGVNS. The V and J ends lost 5 bases and 1 base respectively, with 11 bases between them.

About this clonotype itself: The junction differs from germline at one of its ends, possibly a read error. The rearrangement joins TRBV11-3 to TRBJ2-3; D unclear. This CDR3 is 13 amino acids long. CDR1 is SGHNT, CDR2 YENEEA, per germline. CDR3 in DNA: TGTGCCAGCAGCGTAGACGTCTCTGATACGCAGTATTTT. This translates into CASSVDVSDTQYF.

The chain employs TRBV7-9 and TRBJ2-3; 10 bases map to TRBD2. CDR1 SEHNR and CDR2 FQNEAQ come from the germline V gene (reference sequence). The CDR3 covers 14 residues. Trimming at V came to 9 bases and at J to 1 base, leaving 4 bases not matched to a gene. The CDR3 nucleotides are TGTGCCAGAAGAGGACTAGCGGGCACAGATACGCAGTATTTT. Its protein product is CARRGLAGTDTQYF.

The genes are TRBV7-3 and TRBJ2-3; 8 bases agree with TRBD2. Germline V gene lookup returns CDR1 SGHTA and CDR2 FQGTGA. V gave up 0 bases and J gave up 1 base; unmatched junction bases: 0. The CDR3 extends over 15 amino acids. The CDR3 DNA sequence: TGTGCCAGCAGCTTAACGCGGGAGGGCACAGATACGCAGTATTTT. Amino acid sequence: CASSLTREGTDTQYF. The whole variable domain, filled in from reference TRBV7-3 and TRBJ2-3, reads GAGVSQTPSNKVTEKGKYVELRCDPISGHTALYWYRQSLGQGPEFLIYFQGTGAADDSGLPNDRFFAVRPEGSVSTLKIQRTERGDSAVYLCASSLTREGTDTQYFGPGTRLTVL.

The rearrangement uses TRBV27 and TRBJ1-2; the D gene is possibly TRBD1 (6 bases). The CDR3 has 14 residues. With 7 bases removed from V and 5 bases from J, the gap between germline ends came to 17 bases. CDR1 MNHEY and CDR2 SMNVEV come from the germline V gene (reference sequence). This CDR3 is CASKSTGSWYGYTF. The CDR3 coding sequence is TGTGCCAGCAAGTCGACAGGCTCGTGGTATGGCTACACCTTC.

This clonotype was observed many times. This chain connects TRBV2 to TRBJ1-5; D uncertain. CDR3 length: 14 residues. Deletions cut 3 bases from V and 5 bases from J, with 11 bases between. Looked up from germline, CDR1 is SNHLY and CDR2 is FYNNEI. The DNA for the CDR3 is TGTGCCAGCAGTGAGGGTTGGGGTGATCAGCCCCAGCATTTT. Translating it yields CASSEGWGDQPQHF.

A few counts support this clonotype. The chain recombines TRBV7-9 with TRBJ2-7; 7 positions agree with TRBD1. J lost 2 bases, V lost 5 bases, and 12 bases had no gene match. The CDR3 spans 16 residues. Germline loops: CDR1 SEHNR, CDR2 FQNEAQ (reference sequence). The CDR3 DNA reads TGTGCCAGCAGCCGACCCCCGGGACAGCTTGCCTACGAGCAGTACTTC. Amino acids: CASSRPPGQLAYEQYF.

The chain combines TRBV5-8 with TRBJ2-5; D is perhaps TRBD1 (5 bases). Looked up from germline, CDR1 is SGHTS and CDR2 is YDEGEE. V shed 3 bases and J shed 3 bases, with 12 bases lying between them. The CDR3 is made up of 14 amino acids. CDR3 loop: CASSSRQREETQYF. DNA for the CDR3: TGTGCCAGCAGCTCCCGACAGAGAGAAGAGACCCAGTACTTC.

This clonotype was seen many times. This sequence joins TRBV6-6 and TRBJ2-1; D may be TRBD1 (5 bases). V was pared by 5 bases and J by 6 bases, with 11 bases between. The germline V gene encodes CDR1 MNHNY and CDR2 SVGAGI (reference sequence). The CDR3 is made up of 13 amino acids. The CDR3 protein is CASSDQTGNEQFF. The CDR3 coding sequence is TGTGCCAGCAGTGACCAAACAGGCAATGAGCAGTTCTTC.

This clonotype was counted at least ten times. The chain links TRBV7-7 to TRBJ2-7; TRBD2 is a possible D gene (6 bases). The CDR3 length is 13 residues. The germline CDR1 and CDR2 sequences are SSHAT and FNYEAQ (reference sequence). Trimming stripped 2 bases from V and 7 bases from J, with 12 bases between. This CDR3 is CASSLSPGREQYF. For the CDR3, the DNA is TGTGCCAGCAGCTTAAGCCCAGGGAGGGAGCAGTACTTC.

This clonotype came up a few times. This sequence joins TRBV4-3 and TRBJ2-1; no definite D call. Between the trimmed V and J ends, which lost 1 base and 7 bases, there was a span of 11 bases. CDR3 length equals 14 residues. Looked up from germline, CDR1 is LGHNA and CDR2 is YSLEER. As DNA, the CDR3 is TGCGCCAGCAGCCAAGGCCGAAGGCAGAATGAGCAGTTCTTC. It encodes CASSQGRRQNEQFF.

The sample holds a few counts of this clonotype. The J gene is TRBJ2-5, the V gene TRBV12-3 or TRBV12-4, with a tentative D call TRBD2 (6 bases). This CDR3 is built from 15 residues. V gave up 6 bases and J gave up 5 bases, with 19 bases separating them. The CDR3 is CASSKTPGTLETQYF. CDR3 sequence (DNA): TGTGCCAGCAGCAAAACCCCCGGGACTCTGGAGACCCAGTACTTC.

The sample holds a few counts of this clonotype. V and J are TRBV20-1 and TRBJ1-2; TRBD1 is a possible D gene (5 bases). Germline CDR1 DFQATT, CDR2 SNEGSKA (reference sequence). Trimming took 1 base from V and 3 from J, leaving 12 bases between them. The CDR3 contains 14 residues. The CDR3 region has the DNA TGCAGTGCTAGAGTCAGAGACAGTGACTATGGCTACACCTTC. Its translation: CSARVRDSDYGYTF.

The chain employs TRBV5-1 and TRBJ2-5; 12 bases agree with TRBD2. CDR1 is SGHRS, CDR2 YFSETQ, per germline. V lost 0 bases to trimming and J lost 3 bases; unmatched junction nucleotides: 9. This CDR3 has 18 amino acids. CDR3 bases: TGCGCCAGCAGCTTGGACCTTCCGGCTAGCGGGGGGGAAGAGACCCAGTACTTC. Amino acid sequence: CASSLDLPASGGEETQYF.

This clonotype was detected a few times. V and J are TRBV7-2 and TRBJ1-1; D may be TRBD1 (5 bases). CDR3 length equals 16 residues. Trimming shortened V by 4 bases and J by 1 base, and 16 bases separated the two germline ends. CDR1 and CDR2 (germline): SGHTA, FQGNSA. The CDR3 is CASSWGAGRSNTEAFF. CDR3 coding DNA: TGTGCCAGCAGCTGGGGCGCAGGGCGTTCGAACACTGAAGCTTTCTTT.

A few counts support this clonotype. The rearrangement joins TRBV7-8 to TRBJ1-1, with D unclear. Looked up from germline, CDR1 is SGHVS and CDR2 is FQNEAQ. Trimming shortened V by 0 bases and J by 1 base, and 9 bases separated the two germline ends. The CDR3 loop spans 15 amino acids. The CDR3: CASSLAGLSNTEAFF. In DNA form, the CDR3 reads TGTGCCAGCAGCTTAGCAGGGTTATCGAACACTGAAGCTTTCTTT.